Listed below are T cell receptor beta chains from one sample, sequenced in a study of T cell repertoires in cytomegalovirus infection. TCRdb reprocessed the reads via MiXCR and lists one record per CDR3 protein. The table lists under 200,000 distinct CDR3 sequences, 7.5% to 10% of them singletons. Sequenced: PBMCs. These TCRs come from a human donor in good health (CMV status not recorded). Some clones in this sample may be carry-over from other donors' samples. The CDR3 runs from the conserved cysteine through the conserved F or W. Fields, in order: clone size, J gene, V gene, D gene, CDR3 DNA, CDR3 protein. D genes are given only for firm matches. Size values are once, few and many counts, or a class for expanded clones, and some rows have none.

many,TRBJ1-5,TRBV5-5,TRBD1,TGTGCCAGCAGCGATGGAAACAGGGGGCGACTGAATCAGCCCCAGCATTTT,CASSDGNRGRLNQPQHF
many,TRBJ1-1,TRBV20-1,TRBD1,TGCAGTGCCCAAACGACTGGGACAGGACCGAACACTGAAGCTTTCTTT,CSAQTTGTGPNTEAFF
many,TRBJ2-1,TRBV29-1,.,TGCAGCGTCGAGACTAGGGACCACTACAATGAGCAGTTCTTC,CSVETRDHYNEQFF
.,TRBJ1-1,TRBV20-1,.,TGCAGTGCTAGGGCAGGACACTCTAACACTGAAGCTTTCTTT,CSARAGHSNTEAFF
many,TRBJ2-3,TRBV20-1,TRBD2,TGCAGTGCTGACTCTAGCGGGGGGGATTTGGATACGCAGTATTTT,CSADSSGGDLDTQYF
.,TRBJ1-1,TRBV15,TRBD1,TGTGCCACCAGCAGAGAAGGCCAGGGGGCTCCTGAAGCTTTCTTT,CATSREGQGAPEAFF
few,TRBJ1-4,TRBV3-1,TRBD1,TGTGCCAGCAGCCAGACAGGGGAAAAACTGTTTTTT,CASSQTGEKLFF
.,TRBJ2-5,TRBV6-2/TRBV6-3,.,TGTGCCAGCAGTTACTCTCCCGCCCAAGAGACCCAGTACTTC,CASSYSPAQETQYF
.,TRBJ2-3,TRBV9,TRBD2,TGTGCCAGCAACCGACTAGCGGGAGGGGGCACAGATACGCAGTATTTT,CASNRLAGGGTDTQYF
few,TRBJ1-1,TRBV28,.,TGTGCCAGCAAACTGGTGGGGACACAAGCTTTCTTT,CASKLVGTQAFF
.,TRBJ2-1,TRBV29-1,.,TGCAGCGTTGAGGTGGCGGGGAATGAGCAGTTCTTC,CSVEVAGNEQFF
.,TRBJ1-6,TRBV7-6,.,TGTGCCAGCAGCTTAGATCCGGGAGCGGATAATTCACCCCTCCACTTT,CASSLDPGADNSPLHF
.,TRBJ2-2,TRBV6-2/TRBV6-3,.,TGTGCCAGCAGTTATTTTCAGGGGTTGAACACCGGGGAGCTGTTTTTT,CASSYFQGLNTGELFF
few,TRBJ2-1,TRBV5-5,TRBD2,TGTGCCAGCTGGGAGCGGGGATTAGGGTACAATGAGCAGTTCTTC,CASWERGLGYNEQFF
few,TRBJ1-6,TRBV20-1,.,TGCAGTGCTACCCTCGGGGCAGGAAATAATTCACCCCTCCACTTT,CSATLGAGNNSPLHF
many,TRBJ2-5,TRBV28,.,TGTGCCAGCAGTTTCAGTACAGCCGATCAAGAGACCCAGTACTTC,CASSFSTADQETQYF
few,TRBJ1-1,TRBV7-2,.,TGTGCCAGCAGCCAGGGACAAAGTGGTCGAGCTTTCTTT,CASSQGQSGRAFF
few,TRBJ1-2,TRBV5-5,TRBD1,TGTGCCAGCAGCAGCCAGGGGGCTGAAGGCTACACCTTC,CASSSQGAEGYTF
many,TRBJ2-7,TRBV7-2,.,TGTGCCAGCAGTGGAGGGGCAGGGACCTTCTCCTACGAGCAGTACTTC,CASSGGAGTFSYEQYF
many,TRBJ2-1,TRBV11-2,.,TGTGCCAGCATGCCGGGACATCTGGATGAGCAGTTCTTC,CASMPGHLDEQFF
few,TRBJ1-3,TRBV29-1,.,TGCAGCGTTGAAACAGGGAACTCTGGAAACACCATATATTTT,CSVETGNSGNTIYF
many,TRBJ1-2,TRBV7-8,.,TGTGCCAGCAGCTTAGTGCGGGGGCGAGACTATGGCTACACCTTC,CASSLVRGRDYGYTF
.,TRBJ1-5,TRBV6-6,TRBD1,TGTGCCAGCAGTTACCTCGACACAGGGGGCAATCAGCCCCAGCATTTT,CASSYLDTGGNQPQHF
few,TRBJ2-7,TRBV20-1,.,TGCAGTGCTAGAGACTTGGTCTATCGGACGGGCGCCTACGAGCAGTACTTC,CSARDLVYRTGAYEQYF
many,TRBJ2-5,TRBV7-2,.,TGTGCCAGCAGCTTAGTAGGAGTAGCCGGAGAGACCCAGTACTTC,CASSLVGVAGETQYF
.,TRBJ2-3,TRBV2,.,TGTGCCAGCAGTGAAACTTCTGGGGCCACCACAGATACGCAGTATTTT,CASSETSGATTDTQYF
many,TRBJ2-1,TRBV7-3,.,TGTGCCAGCAGCCTTTTGGGGAGCCACAACAATGAGCAGTTCTTC,CASSLLGSHNNEQFF
few,TRBJ1-5,TRBV19,.,TGTGCCAGTAGTGGCTCGGGGCGGGATCAGCCCCAGCATTTT,CASSGSGRDQPQHF
few,TRBJ2-3,TRBV20-1,TRBD2,TGCAGTGCTACCCACCTTAGCGGGGGAGCTAGCACAGATACGCAGTATTTT,CSATHLSGGASTDTQYF
many,TRBJ1-1,TRBV5-1,.,TGCGCCAGCAGCGCGACAGTGGCCACTGAAGCTTTCTTT,CASSATVATEAFF
.,TRBJ2-1,TRBV5-4,.,TGTGCCAGCAGCTTGAGGGGGGCAGGGAGTGGACATGAGCAGTTCTTC,CASSLRGAGSGHEQFF
.,TRBJ1-6,TRBV11-2,TRBD1,TGTGCCAGCAACGAAGTAGGGGGCGGGAATTCACCCCTCCACTTT,CASNEVGGGNSPLHF
many,TRBJ2-7,TRBV7-2,.,TGTGCCAGCAGCCCCCTTGACGAGCAGTACTTC,CASSPLDEQYF
few,TRBJ1-2,TRBV20-1,.,TGCAGTGTCGGGGAATATGGCTACACCTTC,CSVGEYGYTF
few,TRBJ1-1,TRBV9,.,TGTGCCAGCAGCGTCTCCATTGTGGGGACGAACACTGAAGCTTTCTTT,CASSVSIVGTNTEAFF
.,TRBJ2-2,TRBV28,.,TGTGCCAGCAGCTTACACGGGAACACCGGGGAGCTGTTTTTT,CASSLHGNTGELFF
many,TRBJ1-2,TRBV7-2,.,TGTGCCAGCAGCCCAGGCAGGGTTAATGATGGCTACACCTTC,CASSPGRVNDGYTF
many,TRBJ2-2,TRBV6-1,.,TGTGCCAGCGGCTTCGGCGGGAACACCGGGGAGCTGTTTTTT,CASGFGGNTGELFF
.,TRBJ2-2,TRBV30,TRBD1,TGTGCCTGGAGTATAGACAGGGGGCGCAAGACAACCGGGGAGCTGTTTTTT,CAWSIDRGRKTTGELFF
few,TRBJ2-1,TRBV4-1,TRBD1,TGCGCCAGCAGCCTAACCAGGGGGCTCTACAATGAGCAGTTCTTC,CASSLTRGLYNEQFF
few,TRBJ1-4,TRBV7-2,.,TGTGCCAGCAGCTTATTTCCCCCCCCAACTAATGAAAAACTGTTTTTT,CASSLFPPPTNEKLFF
.,TRBJ2-1,TRBV29-1,.,TGCACCGCCGCCGAGGGGAATGAGCAGTTCTTC,CTAAEGNEQFF
many,TRBJ2-5,TRBV20-1,TRBD2,TGCAGTGCCTGGCGGGGGAGACTTCAAGAGACCCAGTACTTC,CSAWRGRLQETQYF
.,TRBJ1-5,TRBV28,TRBD1,TGTGCCAGCAAAAGACAGGGGGCCAGCAATCAGCCCCAGCATTTT,CASKRQGASNQPQHF